A selection of T cell receptor beta chains follows, all from one sample in a study of T cell changes during pregnancy in multiple sclerosis. Repertoires were generated with immunoSEQ multiplex PCR, while TCRdb's copy carries only in-frame clones and drops some. The sample lists tens of thousands of clones, about 92% occurring once. Source: CD8+ T cells from peripheral blood mononuclear cells, taken in the third trimester of pregnancy. Receptor source: a female donor in good health, enrolled as a control in a pregnancy study. Both conserved end residues are part of each CDR3. D genes are given only for firm matches. A clone size is listed for some rows: how often the clone was seen (once, few, many), or a class if it is expanded.

TRBJ1-2 . TRBD1 TRBV5-1 CASSPLGQGQGGYTF TGCGCCAGCAGCCCCCTAGGACAGGGCCAGGGTGGCTACACCTTC
TRBJ2-2 few TRBD1 TRBV11-2 CASGGQGISGELFF TGTGCCAGCGGGGGACAGGGTATTTCCGGGGAGCTGTTTTTT
TRBJ2-5 . TRBD1 TRBV7-9 CASSQPGQGLPKQETQYF TGTGCCAGCAGCCAACCCGGACAGGGGCTTCCTAAACAAGAGACCCAGTACTTC
TRBJ1-5 few . TRBV19 CASSIVPGQPQHF TGTGCCAGTAGTATAGTCCCGGGGCAGCCCCAGCATTTT
TRBJ1-4 few TRBD1 TRBV5-4 CASSHGTGGKTNEKLFF TGTGCCAGCAGCCATGGGACAGGGGGGAAAACTAATGAAAAACTGTTTTTT
TRBJ2-5 . . TRBV7-9 CASSWRRQTDQETQYF TGTGCCAGCAGCTGGCGTCGACAGACCGACCAAGAGACCCAGTACTTC
TRBJ2-7 . TRBD1 TRBV10-3 CAISESTFGTGIFNEQYF TGTGCCATCAGTGAGTCTACCTTTGGGACAGGGATTTTCAACGAGCAGTACTTC
TRBJ2-1 . . TRBV27 CASSLKGPGGSYNEQFF TGTGCCAGCAGTTTAAAAGGCCCTGGAGGTTCTTACAATGAGCAGTTCTTC
TRBJ2-6 . TRBD1 TRBV7-8 CASSLVGTGFVKSGANVLTF TGTGCCAGCAGCTTAGTTGGGACAGGGTTTGTAAAATCTGGGGCCAACGTCCTGACTTTC
TRBJ1-4 . . TRBV5-6 CASSQHRALHEKLFF TGTGCCAGCAGCCAACACAGGGCGTTACATGAAAAACTGTTTTTT
TRBJ1-5 . . TRBV29-1 CSVGGHSNQPQHF TGCAGCGTTGGCGGACACAGCAATCAGCCCCAGCATTTT
TRBJ2-3 . . TRBV4-2 CASSQEEGSSDTQYF TGTGCCAGCAGCCAAGAGGAGGGTAGCTCGGATACGCAGTATTTT
TRBJ1-5 . . TRBV6-5 CASSYAGGNQPQHF TGTGCCAGCAGTTATGCAGGGGGCAATCAGCCCCAGCATTTT
TRBJ1-1 . . TRBV19 CASRPDLSGGTEAFF TGTGCCAGTAGACCAGACCTGTCGGGGGGGACTGAAGCTTTCTTT
TRBJ2-3 . TRBD1 TRBV7-9 CASTPGTGSTDTQYF TGTGCCAGCACCCCCGGGACAGGAAGCACAGATACGCAGTATTTT
TRBJ2-7 . . TRBV13 CASSSRVSFSYEQYF TGTGCCAGCAGCTCGAGGGTGAGTTTTTCCTACGAGCAGTACTTC
TRBJ1-2 . . TRBV9 CASSAKFTGSYGYTF TGTGCCAGCAGCGCCAAATTCACAGGGAGCTATGGCTACACCTTC
TRBJ1-4 . . TRBV7-6 CASSRRETNEKLFF TGTGCCAGCAGCCGTCGCGAGACTAATGAAAAACTGTTTTTT
TRBJ2-3 . TRBD2 TRBV5-4 CASSLEWGGGAGDTQYF TGTGCCAGCAGCTTGGAGTGGGGCGGGGGGGCAGGAGATACGCAGTATTTT
TRBJ2-5 . TRBD2 TRBV7-8 CASSLGGGGPPGGETQYF TGTGCCAGCAGCTTGGGCGGCGGGGGGCCCCCGGGGGGAGAGACCCAGTACTTC
TRBJ2-2 . . TRBV19 CASSTGTGELFF TGTGCCAGTAGTACGGGCACCGGGGAGCTGTTTTTT
TRBJ1-1 . . TRBV19 CASSIYMNTEAFF TGTGCCAGTAGTATCTATATGAACACTGAAGCTTTCTTT
TRBJ1-1 . . TRBV2 CASTPGGGGTEAFF TGTGCCAGCACCCCGGGCGGGGGCGGCACTGAAGCTTTCTTT
TRBJ2-2 . . TRBV4-2 CASSQEQGRNTGELFF TGTGCCAGCAGCCAAGAGCAGGGGAGGAACACCGGGGAGCTGTTTTTT
TRBJ1-5 . . TRBV6-1 CASIFEGTNQPQHF TGTGCCAGCATTTTTGAGGGGACTAATCAGCCCCAGCATTTT
TRBJ1-1 . . TRBV6-5 CASSYDLEETEAFF TGTGCCAGCAGTTACGACTTGGAGGAGACTGAAGCTTTCTTT
TRBJ2-2 . TRBD1 TRBV6-5 CASSPGQGATGELFF TGTGCCAGCAGTCCGGGACAGGGGGCAACCGGGGAGCTGTTTTTT
TRBJ1-1 once . TRBV7-6 CASSLAYRDGDEAFF TGTGCCAGCAGCTTAGCTTACAGGGATGGGGATGAAGCTTTCTTT
TRBJ2-1 . . TRBV19 CASSIFPGSYNEQFF TGTGCCAGTAGTATATTTCCGGGATCCTACAATGAGCAGTTCTTC
TRBJ2-2 . . TRBV30 CAWSLYLREAGELFF TGTGCCTGGAGTCTATACCTTCGCGAGGCCGGGGAGCTGTTTTTT
TRBJ2-7 . . TRBV5-1 CASSAAAYEQYF TGCGCCAGCAGCGCCGCGGCCTACGAGCAGTACTTC
TRBJ2-3 . . TRBV5-4 CASSLYSDTDTQYF TGTGCCAGCAGCTTGTACAGTGATACAGATACGCAGTATTTT
TRBJ1-5 . . TRBV5-6 CASSQQGYNQPQHF TGTGCCAGCAGCCAACAGGGATACAATCAGCCCCAGCATTTT
TRBJ2-7 . TRBD1 TRBV6-4 CASSDRWTGTGYEQYF TGTGCCAGCAGTGACCGATGGACAGGGACAGGCTACGAGCAGTACTTC
TRBJ2-7 . . TRBV29-1 CSVEVGTGRWSYEQYF TGCAGCGTTGAAGTGGGAACAGGGAGATGGTCCTACGAGCAGTACTTC
TRBJ2-7 . . TRBV4-1 CASSYYPGFYEQYF TGCGCCAGCAGCTATTACCCGGGATTCTACGAGCAGTACTTC
TRBJ2-7 . TRBD1 TRBV5-6 CASSSWTGVYEQYF TGTGCCAGCAGCTCCTGGACAGGCGTCTACGAGCAGTACTTC
TRBJ2-7 . . TRBV27 CASSPLESSYEQYF TGTGCCAGCAGTCCATTAGAGAGCTCCTACGAGCAGTACTTC
TRBJ2-5 . TRBD1 TRBV6-5 CASSYEGQSQETQYF TGTGCCAGCAGTTACGAGGGACAGAGCCAAGAGACCCAGTACTTC
TRBJ2-3 . TRBD2 TRBV9 CASSLLAGGARDTQYF TGTGCCAGCAGCTTACTAGCGGGGGGGGCGAGAGATACGCAGTATTTT
TRBJ1-2 . . TRBV7-9 CASSFGTGLNYGYTF TGTGCCAGCAGCTTCGGTACAGGTCTTAACTATGGCTACACCTTC
TRBJ2-1 . TRBD1 TRBV27 CASADRGPYNEQFF TGTGCCAGCGCGGACAGGGGGCCCTACAATGAGCAGTTCTTC
TRBJ2-7 . TRBD2 TRBV9 CASSASGGTNYEQYF TGTGCCAGCAGCGCTAGCGGGGGAACGAACTACGAGCAGTACTTC
TRBJ1-1 . . TRBV6-5 CASINRVDTEAFF TGTGCCAGCATCAACAGGGTGGACACTGAAGCTTTCTTT
TRBJ2-2 . TRBD2 TRBV7-6 CASSSRGGRLGELFF TGTGCCAGCAGCTCACGGGGGGGCCGGCTCGGGGAGCTGTTTTTT
TRBJ2-1 . TRBD2 TRBV4-2 CASSQDQSGGAPYNEQFF TGTGCCAGCAGCCAGGACCAAAGCGGGGGGGCCCCCTACAATGAGCAGTTCTTC
TRBJ1-2 . TRBD1 TRBV4-3 CASSQGTGGPERVNYGYTF TGCGCCAGCAGCCAAGGGACAGGGGGCCCGGAACGTGTAAACTATGGCTACACCTTC
TRBJ2-5 . TRBD2 TRBV7-9 CASSPAGGQETQYF TGTGCCAGCAGCCCAGCGGGGGGGCAAGAGACCCAGTACTTC
TRBJ1-5 once . TRBV7-9 CASSGGGREPQHF TGTGCCAGCTCCGGGGGGGGAAGGGAGCCCCAGCATTTT
TRBJ2-7 . . TRBV18 CASSPIGGGVYEQYF TGTGCCAGCTCACCAATTGGCGGGGGCGTCTACGAGCAGTACTTC
TRBJ1-2 . . TRBV4-1 CASSHLQGYGYTF TGCGCCAGCAGCCATCTTCAGGGGTATGGCTACACCTTC
TRBJ2-7 . . TRBV29-1 CSVLSSYEQYF TGCAGCGTTTTGAGCTCCTACGAGCAGTACTTC
TRBJ2-7 . . TRBV13 CASSLRDNTYEQYF TGTGCCAGCAGCTTACGGGACAATACCTACGAGCAGTACTTC